The 7 T cell receptor beta chains given below trace back to one sample, sequenced in a study of PD-L1 blockade in urothelial cancer. Measured with immunoSEQ multiplex PCR; TCRdb has only the in-frame clones, and not every one. The sample consists of some 100,000 clones, about 90% of them appearing once. The sequencing used PBMCs, collected around atezolizumab (anti-PD-L1) treatment. All receptors derive from a woman older than 75 with urothelial cancer.

This clone was counted a single time. The chain recombines TRBV9 with TRBJ1-3; D is unclear. This CDR3 comprises 14 residues. V was cut by 2 bases and J by 3 bases, with 9 bases left in between. The V gene's germline CDR1 is SGDLS and CDR2 YYNGEE. In nucleotides, the CDR3 is TGTGCCAGCAGCGTGCGGGGTTATGGAAACACCATATATTTT. Its translation: CASSVRGYGNTIYF.

V and J are TRBV28 and TRBJ2-7; D gene unclear. Trimming removed 3 bases at V and 4 bases at J, with 7 bases between. CDR3 size: 12 residues. Per the germline V gene, CDR1 is MDHEN and CDR2 is SYDVKM. The CDR3 protein is CASSLLGYEQYF. The DNA of the CDR3 is TGTGCCAGCAGTTTGCTAGGATACGAGCAGTACTTC.

This chain uses TRBV4-2 with TRBJ1-4; no clear D. The germline V gene encodes CDR1 LGHNA and CDR2 YNFKEQ. Trimming cost V 0 bases and J 7 bases, with 9 bases left between them. This CDR3 spans 14 amino acids. The CDR3 loop reads CASSQDHGSEKLFF. The CDR3 DNA reads TGTGCCAGCAGCCAAGATCATGGGAGTGAAAAACTGTTTTTT.

The V gene is TRBV5-1, the J gene TRBJ2-1, with D perhaps matching TRBD2 (6 bases). The V and J ends lost 4 bases and 10 bases respectively, with 15 bases between them. From germline, CDR1 is SGHRS and CDR2 YFSETQ. The CDR3 has 13 amino acids. CDR3 bases: TGCGCCAGCAGCGACCGGGGAGGCGGGGAGCAGTTCTTC. The encoded protein is CASSDRGGGEQFF.

The CDR3: CASSPFRGDPSNQPQHF. The CDR3, as DNA: TGTGCCAGCAGCCCTTTCAGGGGGGACCCGAGCAATCAGCCCCAGCATTTT. This chain uses TRBV7-9 with TRBJ1-5, with 7 bases lining up with TRBD1. With 5 bases clipped from V and 1 base from J, the junction kept 11 bases outside the gene matches. CDR1 is SEHNR and CDR2 is FQNEAQ in the germline V gene (reference sequence). CDR3 length: 17 residues.

The chain links TRBV7-2 to TRBJ2-5, with TRBD2 matching over 14 bases. This CDR3 spans 17 amino acids. With V trimmed by 5 bases and J by 4 bases, 9 bases remained unmatched. CDR1 and CDR2 (germline): SGHTA, FQGNSA. CDR3 DNA sequence: TGTGCCAGCAGCCCCGGGACTAGCGGGAGAAGTCGAGAGACCCAGTACTTC. Amino acid sequence: CASSPGTSGRSRETQYF.

The chain links TRBV5-1 to TRBJ2-1; 13 bases match TRBD2. From germline, CDR1 is SGHRS and CDR2 YFSETQ. V gave up 4 bases and J gave up 1 base; unmatched junction bases: 5. This CDR3 has 17 amino acids. DNA of the CDR3: TGCGCCAGCAGCCTACGGACTAGCGGGAGTTCCTACAATGAGCAGTTCTTC. Translated: CASSLRTSGSSYNEQFF.